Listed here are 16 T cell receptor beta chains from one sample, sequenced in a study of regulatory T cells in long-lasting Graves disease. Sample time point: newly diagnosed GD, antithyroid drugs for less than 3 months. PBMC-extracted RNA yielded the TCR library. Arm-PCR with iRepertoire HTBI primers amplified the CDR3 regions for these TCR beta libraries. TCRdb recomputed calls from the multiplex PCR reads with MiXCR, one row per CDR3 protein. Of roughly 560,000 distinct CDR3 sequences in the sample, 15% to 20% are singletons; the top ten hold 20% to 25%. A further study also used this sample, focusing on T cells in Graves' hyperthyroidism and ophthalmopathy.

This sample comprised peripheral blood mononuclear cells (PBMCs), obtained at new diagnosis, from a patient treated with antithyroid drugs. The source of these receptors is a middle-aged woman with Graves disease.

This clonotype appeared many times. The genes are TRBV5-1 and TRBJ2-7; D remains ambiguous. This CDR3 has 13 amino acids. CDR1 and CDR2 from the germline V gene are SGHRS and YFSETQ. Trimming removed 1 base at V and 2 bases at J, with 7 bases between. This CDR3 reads CASSLPNAYEQYF. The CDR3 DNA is TGCGCCAGCAGCTTGCCGAATGCCTACGAGCAGTACTTC.

The DNA of the CDR3 is TGTGCCAGTAGTACCAGACAGACCGGGGAGCTGTTTTTT. It yields the protein CASSTRQTGELFF. The rearrangement uses TRBV19 and TRBJ2-2; D perhaps matches TRBD1 (5 bases). The V gene lost 4 bases and the J gene lost 5 bases, with 8 bases spanning the gap. CDR3 length: 13 residues. Germline CDR1 and CDR2: LNHDA and SQIVND (reference sequence). The full variable domain, in which reference TRBV19 and TRBJ2-2 provide the parts outside the CDR3, is DGGITQSPKYLFRKEGQNVTLSCEQNLNHDAMYWYRQDPGQGLRLIYYSQIVNDFQKGDIAEGYSVSREKKESFPLTVTSAQKNPTAFYLCASSTRQTGELFFGEGSRLTVL.

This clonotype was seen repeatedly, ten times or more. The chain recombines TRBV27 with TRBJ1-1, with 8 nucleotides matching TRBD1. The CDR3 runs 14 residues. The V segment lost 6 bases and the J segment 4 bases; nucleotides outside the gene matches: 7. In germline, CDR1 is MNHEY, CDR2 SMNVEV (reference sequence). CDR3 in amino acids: CASSIDRGGTEAFF. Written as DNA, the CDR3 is TGTGCCAGCAGCATAGACAGGGGTGGCACTGAAGCTTTCTTT.

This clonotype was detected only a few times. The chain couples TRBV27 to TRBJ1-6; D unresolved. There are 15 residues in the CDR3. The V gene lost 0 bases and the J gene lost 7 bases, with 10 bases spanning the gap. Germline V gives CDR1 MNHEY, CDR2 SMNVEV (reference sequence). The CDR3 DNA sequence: TGTGCCAGCAGTTTATCGGGGAGTCGGAATTCACCCCTCCACTTT. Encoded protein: CASSLSGSRNSPLHF.

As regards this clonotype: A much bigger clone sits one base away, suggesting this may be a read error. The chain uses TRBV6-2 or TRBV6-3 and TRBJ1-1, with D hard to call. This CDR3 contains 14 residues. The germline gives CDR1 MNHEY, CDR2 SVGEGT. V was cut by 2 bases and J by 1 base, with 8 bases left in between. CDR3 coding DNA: TGTGCCAGCAGTTACGGTTTCCCGAACACTGAAGCTTTCTTT. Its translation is CASSYGFPNTEAFF.

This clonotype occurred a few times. The CDR3 DNA follows: TGTGCCAGCAGCACATGGGATTCACCCCTCCACTTT. Its protein product is CASSTWDSPLHF. The chain carries TRBV28 and TRBJ1-6; D not certain. There are 12 residues in the CDR3. Germline lookup yields CDR1 MDHEN and CDR2 SYDVKM. V lost 6 bases and J lost 8, with 8 bases in between.

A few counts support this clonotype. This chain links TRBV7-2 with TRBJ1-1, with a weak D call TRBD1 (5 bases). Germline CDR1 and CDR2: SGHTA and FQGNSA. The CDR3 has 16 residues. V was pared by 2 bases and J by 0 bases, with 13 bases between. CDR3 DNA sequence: TGTGCCAGCAGCTTACTTGGGGCGAGCTTGAACACTGAAGCTTTCTTT. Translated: CASSLLGASLNTEAFF.

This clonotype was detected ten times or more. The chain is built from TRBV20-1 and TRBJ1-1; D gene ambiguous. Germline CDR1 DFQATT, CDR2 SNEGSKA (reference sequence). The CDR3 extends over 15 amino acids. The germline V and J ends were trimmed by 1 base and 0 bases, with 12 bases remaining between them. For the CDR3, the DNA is TGCAGTGCTAGAGTTCCCGTAGCAATGAACACTGAAGCTTTCTTT. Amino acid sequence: CSARVPVAMNTEAFF.

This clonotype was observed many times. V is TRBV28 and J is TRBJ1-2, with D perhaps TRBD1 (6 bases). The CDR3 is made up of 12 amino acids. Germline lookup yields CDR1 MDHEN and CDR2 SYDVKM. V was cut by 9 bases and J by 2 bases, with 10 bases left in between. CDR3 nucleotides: TGTGCCAGTTCTGGGGGCAACTATGGCTACACCTTC. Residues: CASSGGNYGYTF.

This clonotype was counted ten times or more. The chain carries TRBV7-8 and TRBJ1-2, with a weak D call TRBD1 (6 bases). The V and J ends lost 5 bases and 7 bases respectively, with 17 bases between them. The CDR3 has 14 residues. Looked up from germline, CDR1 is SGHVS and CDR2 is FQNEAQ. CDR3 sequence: CASSPGTSWGGYTF. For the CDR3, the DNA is TGTGCCAGCAGCCCGGGGACATCATGGGGTGGCTACACCTTC.

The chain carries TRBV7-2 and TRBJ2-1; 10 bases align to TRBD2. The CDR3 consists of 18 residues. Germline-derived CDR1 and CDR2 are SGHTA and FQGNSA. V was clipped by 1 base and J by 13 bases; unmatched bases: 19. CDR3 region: CASSLEPLLAGVQETQFF. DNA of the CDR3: TGTGCCAGCAGCTTAGAGCCCCTCCTAGCGGGGGTTCAAGAGACCCAGTTCTTC.

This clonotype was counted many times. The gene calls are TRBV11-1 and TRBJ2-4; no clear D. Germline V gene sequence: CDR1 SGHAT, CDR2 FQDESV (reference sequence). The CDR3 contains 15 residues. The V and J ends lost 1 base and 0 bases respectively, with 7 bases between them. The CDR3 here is CASSLEGLAKNIQYF. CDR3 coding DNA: TGTGCCAGCAGCTTAGAGGGTCTAGCCAAAAACATTCAGTACTTC.

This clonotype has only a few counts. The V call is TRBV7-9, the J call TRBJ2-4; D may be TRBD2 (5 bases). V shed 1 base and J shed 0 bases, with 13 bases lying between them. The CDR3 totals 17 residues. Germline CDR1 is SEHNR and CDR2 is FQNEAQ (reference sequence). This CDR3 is CASSLVGDGKAKNIQYF. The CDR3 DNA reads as TGTGCCAGCAGCTTAGTCGGGGATGGGAAAGCCAAAAACATTCAGTACTTC.

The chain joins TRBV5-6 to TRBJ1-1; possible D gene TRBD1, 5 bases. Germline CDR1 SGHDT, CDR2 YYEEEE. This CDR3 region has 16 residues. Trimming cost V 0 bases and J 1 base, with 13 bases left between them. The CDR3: CASSLARGFENTEAFF. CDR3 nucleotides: TGTGCCAGCAGCTTGGCGAGGGGATTCGAGAACACTGAAGCTTTCTTT.

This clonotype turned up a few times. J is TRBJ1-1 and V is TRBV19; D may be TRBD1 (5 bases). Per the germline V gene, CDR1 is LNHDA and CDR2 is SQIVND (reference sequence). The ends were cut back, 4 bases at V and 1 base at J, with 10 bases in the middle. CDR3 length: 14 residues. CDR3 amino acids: CASSRRGGNTEAFF. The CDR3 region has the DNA TGTGCCAGTAGTAGGAGGGGAGGGAACACTGAAGCTTTCTTT.

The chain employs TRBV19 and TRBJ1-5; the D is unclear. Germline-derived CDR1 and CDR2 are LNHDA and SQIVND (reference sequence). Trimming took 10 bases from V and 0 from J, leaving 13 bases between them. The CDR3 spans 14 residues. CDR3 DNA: TGTGCCACGACTTCTGACTATAGCAATCAGCCCCAGCATTTT. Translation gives CATTSDYSNQPQHF.